These T cell receptor beta chains were read from a single sample in a study of human T cells and chemical hapten exposure. TCRdb reprocessed the RACE reads via MiXCR and lists one record per CDR3 protein. The data contain about 69,000 distinct CDR3 sequences, 32% of them seen just once; the ten biggest clones take up about 8.1%. The source was whole blood, collected in connection with sensitization to the hapten diphenylcyclopropenone (DPC). The receptors shown here come from a man between 40 and 49 years old with alopecia areata. Some clones in this sample may be carry-over from other donors' samples. Both conserved end residues are part of each CDR3.

V gene: TRBV27; J gene: TRBJ2-1; CDR3 length: 15; CDR3 protein: CASSSLMSSYNEQFF
V gene: TRBV6-5; J gene: TRBJ2-1; CDR3 length: 15; CDR3 protein: CASSYRGGRGNEQFF
V gene: TRBV28; J gene: TRBJ2-1; CDR3 length: 12; CDR3 protein: CASRSAKREQFF
V gene: TRBV6-5; J gene: TRBJ2-7; CDR3 length: 14; CDR3 protein: CASSYSGQTYEQYF
V gene: TRBV10-3; J gene: TRBJ2-5; CDR3 length: 16; CDR3 protein: CAISEVPSGQGETQYF
V gene: TRBV27; J gene: TRBJ2-7; CDR3 length: 12; CDR3 protein: CASRGGPYEQYF
V gene: TRBV12-3/TRBV12-4; J gene: TRBJ2-1; CDR3 length: 14; CDR3 protein: CASSSGTSTHEQFF
V gene: TRBV5-1; J gene: TRBJ2-3; CDR3 length: 16; CDR3 protein: CASSYGTSGSSDTQYF
V gene: TRBV7-9; J gene: TRBJ2-1; CDR3 length: 14; CDR3 protein: CASSGVAGWYEQFF
V gene: TRBV7-9; J gene: TRBJ2-7; CDR3 length: 15; CDR3 protein: CASSLLGQGAGEQYF
V gene: TRBV2; J gene: TRBJ2-7; CDR3 length: 16; CDR3 protein: CASSNQGGGRSYEQYF
V gene: TRBV24-1; J gene: TRBJ2-5; CDR3 length: 16; CDR3 protein: CATSDPGQGYQETQYF
V gene: TRBV15; J gene: TRBJ2-2; CDR3 length: 15; CDR3 protein: CATRVRDTRHGELFF
V gene: TRBV6-1; J gene: TRBJ2-6; CDR3 length: 16; CDR3 protein: CASSRHSTSGANVLTF
V gene: TRBV20-1; J gene: TRBJ1-4; CDR3 length: 16; CDR3 protein: CSASLGDRAPTEKLFF
V gene: TRBV7-2; J gene: TRBJ2-2; CDR3 length: 15; CDR3 protein: CASSLYVASTGELFF
V gene: TRBV9; J gene: TRBJ2-1; CDR3 length: 15; CDR3 protein: CASSVGEGSTNEQFF
V gene: TRBV20-1; J gene: TRBJ2-3; CDR3 length: 15; CDR3 protein: CSARDERLAGDTQYF
V gene: TRBV5-1; J gene: TRBJ1-1; CDR3 length: 13; CDR3 protein: CASSLRGNTEAFF
V gene: TRBV5-6; J gene: TRBJ2-1; CDR3 length: 14; CDR3 protein: CASIPGTGLHEQFF
V gene: TRBV2; J gene: TRBJ2-4; CDR3 length: 15; CDR3 protein: CASLGQGLAKNIQYF
V gene: TRBV7-2; J gene: TRBJ1-5; CDR3 length: 14; CDR3 protein: CASSSRDRVQPQHF
V gene: TRBV6-6; J gene: TRBJ2-2; CDR3 length: 12; CDR3 protein: CTSSYTRGELFF
V gene: TRBV7-9; J gene: TRBJ2-5; CDR3 length: 18; CDR3 protein: CASSLARSSGRHQETQYF
V gene: TRBV4-2; J gene: TRBJ1-5; CDR3 length: 13; CDR3 protein: CASSQDLGEPQHF
V gene: TRBV10-2; J gene: TRBJ2-3; CDR3 length: 16; CDR3 protein: CASSRTTGSGADTQYF
V gene: TRBV13; J gene: TRBJ1-2; CDR3 length: 14; CDR3 protein: CASSHWTGRYGYTF
V gene: TRBV6-1; J gene: TRBJ2-7; CDR3 length: 15; CDR3 protein: CASSATAQALYEQYF
V gene: TRBV6-6; J gene: TRBJ2-1; CDR3 length: 13; CDR3 protein: CASSYDIWNEQFF
V gene: TRBV14; J gene: TRBJ2-7; CDR3 length: 15; CDR3 protein: CASSQDRSGVGEQYF
V gene: TRBV3-1; J gene: TRBJ2-7; CDR3 length: 14; CDR3 protein: CASSQVSTGPEQYF
V gene: TRBV4-2; J gene: TRBJ2-1; CDR3 length: 20; CDR3 protein: CASSQGGRGLAGVAYNEQFF
V gene: TRBV9; J gene: TRBJ1-2; CDR3 length: 12; CDR3 protein: CASTGTSYGYTF
V gene: TRBV3-1; J gene: TRBJ1-4; CDR3 length: 14; CDR3 protein: CASSMTASNEKLFF
V gene: TRBV14; J gene: TRBJ1-4; CDR3 length: 15; CDR3 protein: CASSQNLRQNEKLFF
V gene: TRBV4-1; J gene: TRBJ2-6; CDR3 length: 17; CDR3 protein: CASSQTHMSSGANVLTF
V gene: TRBV7-2; J gene: TRBJ1-1; CDR3 length: 14; CDR3 protein: CASSSHGADTEAFF
V gene: TRBV12-3/TRBV12-4; J gene: TRBJ2-7; CDR3 length: 12; CDR3 protein: CASSLRGAEQYF
V gene: TRBV10-3; J gene: TRBJ1-5; CDR3 length: 13; CDR3 protein: CAIGGGVNQPQHF
V gene: TRBV12-3/TRBV12-4; J gene: TRBJ1-6; CDR3 length: 16; CDR3 protein: CASSPHGQGRNSPLNF